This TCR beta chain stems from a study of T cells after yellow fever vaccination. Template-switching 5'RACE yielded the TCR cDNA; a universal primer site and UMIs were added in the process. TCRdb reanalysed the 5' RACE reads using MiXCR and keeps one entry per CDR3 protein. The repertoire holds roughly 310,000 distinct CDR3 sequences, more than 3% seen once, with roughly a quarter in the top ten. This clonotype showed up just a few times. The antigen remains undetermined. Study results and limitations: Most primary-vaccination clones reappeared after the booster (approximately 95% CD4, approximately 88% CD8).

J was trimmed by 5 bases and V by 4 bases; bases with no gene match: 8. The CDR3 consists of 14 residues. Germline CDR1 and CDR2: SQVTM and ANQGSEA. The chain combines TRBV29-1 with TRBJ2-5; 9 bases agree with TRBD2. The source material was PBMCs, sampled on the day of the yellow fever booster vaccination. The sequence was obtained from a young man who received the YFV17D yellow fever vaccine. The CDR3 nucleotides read TGCAGCGTTGTATGGCGGGGGGGTAGGGAGACCCAGTACTTC. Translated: CSVVWRGGRETQYF.